The 16 T cell receptor beta chains reported below all come from one sample, sequenced in a study of blood T cell repertoires in COVID-19. Sequenced by immunoSEQ multiplex PCR; TCRdb stores in-frame clones only, minus some. This sample has some 40,000 clones; roughly 82% occur once, and the top ten carry more than 12%. The sequencing input was peripheral blood. The origin of the receptors is a human donor in a cohort sampled during active COVID-19.

V usage is TRBV7-8 and J usage is TRBJ1-2; 8 bases agree with TRBD1. The CDR3 is 13 amino acids. The junction had 8 bases not matched to a gene; V was cut back by 0 bases and J by 14 bases. From germline, CDR1 is SGHVS and CDR2 FQNEAQ. In DNA, the CDR3 is TGTGCCAGCAGCTTAGCGGGGACAGGAGCTTGGACCTTC. Its translation is CASSLAGTGAWTF.

The V call is TRBV5-1, the J call TRBJ2-1; maybe TRBD2 (6 bases). The germline V and J ends were trimmed by 4 bases and 10 bases, with 18 bases remaining between them. This CDR3 spans 14 amino acids. CDR1 and CDR2 from the germline V gene are SGHRS and YFSETQ. CDR3 region: CASSLNPHLAEQFF. CDR3 in DNA: TGCGCCAGCAGCCTGAACCCGCATCTAGCGGAGCAGTTCTTC. The full variable domain, with the rest looked up from reference TRBV5-1 and TRBJ2-1, is KAGVTQTPRYLIKTRGQQVTLSCSPISGHRSVSWYQQTPGQGLQFLFEYFSETQRNKGNFPGRFSGRQFSNSRSEMNVSTLELGDSALYLCASSLNPHLAEQFFGPGTRLTVL.

This clone has only one observation. This sequence joins TRBV5-1 and TRBJ2-5, with unresolved D. Germline V gives CDR1 SGHRS, CDR2 YFSETQ. This CDR3 comprises 15 residues. Trimming removed 3 bases from V and 4 bases from J, with 16 bases in between. CDR3 protein: CASSSTPSDGETQYF. In DNA form, the CDR3 reads TGCGCCAGCAGCTCCACCCCAAGCGATGGAGAGACCCAGTACTTC.

The chain combines TRBV7-9 with TRBJ2-4; TRBD2 matches 7 bases. This CDR3 region has 15 residues. J was trimmed by 5 bases and V by 2 bases; bases with no gene match: 6. Per the germline V gene, CDR1 is SEHNR and CDR2 is FQNEAQ (reference sequence). The CDR3 spells CASSLSGLSQNIQYF. In DNA form, the CDR3 reads TGTGCCAGCAGCTTATCGGGACTATCCCAAAACATTCAGTACTTC.

The chain couples TRBV27 to TRBJ1-2, with a possible D match to TRBD1 (5 bases). Germline assignment: CDR1 MNHEY and CDR2 SMNVEV (reference sequence). The V end was cut by 0 bases, the J end by 8 bases, with 10 bases between. The CDR3 runs 13 residues. This CDR3 reads CASSLSGPGGYTF. In DNA, the CDR3 is TGTGCCAGCAGTTTATCGGGGCCTGGGGGCTACACCTTC.

The V gene is TRBV2, the J gene TRBJ1-2, with 8 positions matching TRBD1. V gave up 8 bases and J gave up 7 bases; unmatched junction bases: 12. The CDR3 loop spans 14 amino acids. The V gene's germline CDR1 is SNHLY and CDR2 FYNNEI. The DNA for the CDR3 is TGTGCCAGCGGACAGGGATATAGGGAGAGTGGCTACACCTTC. This encodes CASGQGYRESGYTF.

This chain joins TRBV28 and TRBJ2-2, with 9 bases fitting TRBD1. The trim removed 6 bases at V and 6 bases at J, leaving 11 bases unmatched. CDR3 length equals 16 residues. Per the germline V gene, CDR1 is MDHEN and CDR2 is SYDVKM. CDR3 residues: CASSPYDRGGPGELFF. CDR3 DNA sequence: TGTGCCAGCAGCCCTTACGACAGGGGGGGCCCCGGGGAGCTGTTTTTT.

The V call is TRBV5-1, the J call TRBJ2-2; D ambiguous. This CDR3 is 13 amino acids long. V lost 4 bases to trimming and J lost 0 bases, with 4 bases between them. Germline CDR1 SGHRS, CDR2 YFSETQ. The CDR3 nucleotides read TGCGCCAGCAGCGTATCGAACACCGGGGAGCTGTTTTTT. Its protein product is CASSVSNTGELFF.

The rearrangement links TRBV7-6 to TRBJ2-2; D uncertain. The CDR3 has 13 amino acids. V lost 5 bases, J lost 5 bases, and 9 bases lay in between. CDR1 and CDR2 from the germline V gene are SGHVS and FNYEAQ. The CDR3 protein is CASSRGRTGELFF. CDR3 nucleotides: TGTGCCAGCAGCCGAGGCCGAACCGGGGAGCTGTTTTTT.

The chain recombines TRBV11-2 with TRBJ2-3, with D perhaps matching TRBD1 (6 bases). The CDR3 runs 17 residues. With 0 bases removed from V and 4 bases from J, the gap between germline ends came to 17 bases. Germline CDR1 reads SGHAT; CDR2 reads FQNNGV. The CDR3 nucleotides are TGTGCCAGCAGCTTAGATCTAAACAGGGACGGCGCAGATACGCAGTATTTT. It codes for CASSLDLNRDGADTQYF.

V gene TRBV9 combines with J gene TRBJ1-4, with 11 positions matching TRBD1. From germline, CDR1 is SGDLS and CDR2 YYNGEE. The CDR3 runs 17 residues. Trimming took 4 bases from V and 1 from J; bases not matched to a gene: 6. CDR3: CASSSRTGGGTNEKLFF. The DNA of the CDR3 is TGTGCCAGCAGCTCCCGGACAGGGGGCGGAACTAATGAAAAACTGTTTTTT.

In nucleotides, the CDR3 is TGCGCCAGCAGCCAAGAAGGCGGGAGGTTACCCTACAATGAGCAGTTCTTC. Amino acids: CASSQEGGRLPYNEQFF. V gene TRBV4-1 combines with J gene TRBJ2-1; 8 positions match TRBD2. Germline CDR1 MGHRA, CDR2 YSYEKL. This CDR3 is built from 17 residues. V trimming: 0 bases; J trimming: 2 bases; junction bases outside the gene matches: 6.

This rearrangement joins TRBV13 to TRBJ1-4; 9 bases align to TRBD1. This CDR3 region has 15 residues. J lost 8 bases, V lost 5 bases, and 9 bases had no gene match. Germline CDR1 reads PRHDT; CDR2 reads FYEKMQ (reference sequence). CDR3 amino acids: CASSPSGTGREKLFF. The CDR3 DNA follows: TGTGCCAGCAGCCCCTCCGGGACAGGGAGAGAAAAACTGTTTTTT.

The gene calls are TRBV5-6 and TRBJ2-2; TRBD2 matches 10 bases. The V segment lost 2 bases and the J segment 1 base; nucleotides outside the gene matches: 2. The CDR3 is 16 residues long. Looked up from germline, CDR1 is SGHDT and CDR2 is YYEEEE. The CDR3 bases are TGTGCCAGCAGCTTTTTAGCGGGAGGGAACACCGGGGAGCTGTTTTTT. Residues: CASSFLAGGNTGELFF. The full variable domain, with the rest looked up from reference TRBV5-6 and TRBJ2-2, is DAGVTQSPTHLIKTRGQQVTLRCSPKSGHDTVSWYQQALGQGPQFIFQYYEEEERQRGNFPDRFSGHQFPNYSSELNVNALLLGDSALYLCASSFLAGGNTGELFFGEGSRLTVL.

Only a few counts were recorded for this clone. This chain connects TRBV5-1 to TRBJ2-2; D is unresolved. The germline V and J ends were trimmed by 3 bases and 7 bases, with 7 bases remaining between them. Germline V lookup: CDR1 SGHRS, CDR2 YFSETQ. The CDR3 contains 12 residues. CDR3 residues: CASSYDSGELFF. The CDR3 region has the DNA TGCGCCAGCAGCTATGATAGCGGGGAGCTGTTTTTT.

The chain has TRBV3-1 (or the pseudogene TRBV3-2) and TRBJ1-1; no firm D call. From germline, CDR1 is LGHDT and CDR2 YNNKEL (reference sequence). Trimming pared 1 base from V and 3 bases from J, leaving 6 bases between. This CDR3 has 13 amino acids. The CDR3 DNA is TGTGCCAGCAGCCAAGGAGAATACACTGAAGCTTTCTTT. Protein sequence: CASSQGEYTEAFF.